Following are 15 T cell receptor beta chains from one sample sequenced in a study of yellow fever vaccine responses in identical twins (dated by TCRdb to 2016 to 2019). The library was built by means of RT-PCR. These reads were obtained on an Illumina HiSeq 2500. The raw public data were reprocessed by TCRdb itself: fastp quality trimming at Q25, MiXCR clonotype calling, in-frame beta chains only. Every distinct CDR3 protein forms one entry, paired with its most common genes and DNA. The sample table contains more than 10,000 distinct CDR3 sequences; only one count was recorded for about four fifths of them. The ten largest clones capture over 1.5% of the sample. Sequenced material: T cells from blood (PBMCs), unsorted or a sorted subset (not recorded which), taken before or after yellow fever vaccination (not recorded which). The receptors shown here come from a woman younger than 35 who received the yellow fever vaccine. Donor details come from another sample of the same person, matched by shared clones.

J is TRBJ1-1 and V is TRBV7-3, with D unresolved. In germline, CDR1 is SGHTA, CDR2 FQGTGA. The ends were cut back, 0 bases at V and 7 bases at J, with 9 bases in the middle. The CDR3 totals 13 residues. CDR3 coding DNA: TGTGCCAGCAGCTTAACAATAAGAGGTGAAGCTTTCTTT. This codes for CASSLTIRGEAFF.

V usage is TRBV7-6 and J usage is TRBJ2-7; D ambiguous. Trimming stripped 6 bases from V and 4 bases from J, with 13 bases between. The CDR3 has 13 residues. Germline loops: CDR1 SGHVS, CDR2 FNYEAQ. Here the CDR3 DNA reads TGTGCCAGCAGATCCGGCCTCGGTTACGAGCAGTACTTC. The encoded protein is CASRSGLGYEQYF.

V usage is TRBV3-1 and J usage is TRBJ2-3; D uncertain. The CDR3 extends over 13 amino acids. Germline CDR1 reads LGHDT; CDR2 reads YNNKEL (reference sequence). Trimming removed 7 bases from V and 2 bases from J, with 10 bases in between. CDR3 coding DNA: TGTGCCAGCATGGGCAGATACACAGATACGCAGTATTTT. Translating it yields CASMGRYTDTQYF.

This rearrangement joins TRBV6-5 to TRBJ1-2, with no clear D. Trimming removed 2 bases at V and 7 bases at J, with 11 bases between. In germline, CDR1 is MNHEY, CDR2 SVGAGI. The CDR3 has 13 amino acids. The CDR3 region is CASSYRYSGGYTF. The DNA for the CDR3 is TGTGCCAGCAGTTACAGATATAGCGGTGGCTACACCTTC.

This rearrangement joins TRBV11-2 to TRBJ2-2; D perhaps matches TRBD2 (5 bases). The V end lost 1 base, the J end lost 0 bases, and 15 bases lay between the germline ends. The CDR3 extends over 18 amino acids. Germline V lookup: CDR1 SGHAT, CDR2 FQNNGV. The CDR3, as DNA: TGTGCCAGCAGCTTAGGACCAATAACGGGGTCGAACACCGGGGAGCTGTTTTTT. As protein: CASSLGPITGSNTGELFF.

The chain uses TRBV7-9 and TRBJ2-1, with a possible D match to TRBD2 (6 bases). The CDR3 totals 15 residues. Germline lookup yields CDR1 SEHNR and CDR2 FQNEAQ (reference sequence). The V gene lost 5 bases and the J gene lost 7 bases, with 18 bases spanning the gap. The CDR3 is CASSPRPAGKNEQFF. Here the CDR3 DNA reads TGTGCCAGCAGCCCGCGCCCGGCGGGAAAGAATGAGCAGTTCTTC.

V and J are TRBV11-3 and TRBJ2-5; 7 nucleotides agree with TRBD1. With 4 bases clipped from V and 2 bases from J, the junction kept 1 base outside the gene matches. CDR1 is SGHNT and CDR2 is YENEEA in the germline V gene. This CDR3 is 13 amino acids long. CDR3 nucleotide sequence: TGTGCCAGCAGCTGGGGACAGCAAGAGACCCAGTACTTC. It specifies CASSWGQQETQYF. Filled out from reference TRBV11-3 and TRBJ2-5, the complete variable domain reads EAGVVQSPRYKIIEKKQPVAFWCNPISGHNTLYWYLQNLGQGPELLIRYENEEAVDDSQLPKDRFSAERLKGVDSTLKIQPAELGDSAVYLCASSWGQQETQYFGPGTRLLVL.

This clonotype has only one observation. The chain employs TRBV28 and TRBJ2-1; possibly TRBD2 for D (6 bases). This CDR3 has 15 residues. Germline V gene data show CDR1 as MDHEN and CDR2 as SYDVKM. Trimming took 4 bases from V and 1 from J, leaving 11 bases between them. As DNA, the CDR3 is TGTGCCAGCAGTTCGGGGGACGGTTCCTACAATGAGCAGTTCTTC. Translation gives CASSSGDGSYNEQFF.

The V and J genes are TRBV29-1 and TRBJ2-3; D remains ambiguous. Trimming cost V 4 bases and J 3 bases, with 8 bases left between them. Germline V CDR1 and CDR2: SQVTM, ANQGSEA. CDR3 size: 12 residues. CDR3 coding DNA: TGCAGCGTTGGGATAGGAACAGATACGCAGTATTTT. Its translation is CSVGIGTDTQYF.

This clonotype has a handful of counts. The chain uses TRBV29-1 and TRBJ2-1; 7 positions agree with TRBD2. This CDR3 spans 13 amino acids. CDR1 and CDR2 (germline): SQVTM, ANQGSEA. With V trimmed by 1 base and J by 11 bases, 8 bases remained unmatched. The CDR3 nucleotides are TGCAGCGTTGAAGGTGACCTAGCGGTCAAGCAGTTCTTC. This encodes CSVEGDLAVKQFF.

V gene TRBV4-3 combines with J gene TRBJ2-7, with D possibly called TRBD1 or TRBD2 (5 bases each). The V end was cut by 0 bases, the J end by 5 bases, with 17 bases between. The CDR3 contains 16 residues. Germline CDR1 and CDR2: LGHNA and YSLEER. The CDR3 DNA reads TGCGCCAGCAGCCAAGAAGGGGTCGGGGCCAGCCACGAGCAGTACTTC. Protein: CASSQEGVGASHEQYF.

The chain carries TRBV20-1 and TRBJ2-7, with 8 bases that match TRBD2. The CDR3 is made up of 17 amino acids. Trimming cost V 1 base and J 4 bases; bases outside gene matches: 15. The germline V gene encodes CDR1 DFQATT and CDR2 SNEGSKA (reference sequence). CDR3 residues: CSARAHYPLAGGYEQYF. CDR3 nucleotides: TGCAGTGCTAGAGCCCACTACCCTCTTGCGGGAGGTTACGAGCAGTACTTC.

The chain combines TRBV7-9 with TRBJ2-5; weak D call: TRBD2 (5 bases). This CDR3 spans 13 amino acids. CDR1 is SEHNR, CDR2 FQNEAQ, per germline (reference sequence). Between the trimmed V and J ends, which lost 5 bases and 2 bases, there was a span of 9 bases. CDR3 amino acids: CASSPGLQETQYF. The CDR3 bases are TGTGCCAGCAGCCCAGGACTTCAAGAGACCCAGTACTTC.

The chain has TRBV5-4 and TRBJ2-1, with no clear D. This CDR3 comprises 15 residues. Trimming took 0 bases from V and 4 from J, leaving 11 bases between them. Germline V gene data show CDR1 as SGHNT and CDR2 as YYREEE (reference sequence). CDR3 sequence reads: CASSLGVRTYNEQFF. CDR3 DNA sequence: TGTGCCAGCAGCTTGGGGGTCAGAACTTACAATGAGCAGTTCTTC.

The genes are TRBV20-1 and TRBJ2-7; unclear D gene. In germline, CDR1 is DFQATT, CDR2 SNEGSKA (reference sequence). The CDR3 covers 13 residues. Trimming shortened V by 2 bases and J by 2 bases, and 10 bases separated the two germline ends. Here the CDR3 DNA reads TGCAGTGCTAGACCCCATAGGCCCTACGAGCAGTACTTC. This codes for CSARPHRPYEQYF.